The clone carrying this T cell receptor beta chain has more than one count but fewer than ten. Its target is not known. This sample's time point: persistent/refractory GD, antithyroid drugs over 5 years with positive TRAb. TCR sequences were obtained from RNA taken from PBMCs. Criteria from the American Thyroid Association guidelines were applied to diagnose Graves' disease. The sample comes from a study of regulatory T cells in long-lasting Graves disease. Study at large: The study counted Graves' disease as persistent given over 5 years of antithyroid drugs and positive TSH receptor antibodies.

The CDR3 is 15 amino acids. Germline V gives CDR1 SGHTA, CDR2 FQGTGA. J was trimmed by 10 bases and V by 4 bases; bases with no gene match: 10. Building of the TCR beta libraries involved iRepertoire HTBI primers and Arm-PCR of CDR3 regions. Original analysis: Among the samples, around 61 TRBV and around 15 TRBJ segments were identified. Each CDR3 protein is one row after TCRdb ran MiXCR on the multiplex PCR reads. TCRdb, not the authors, supplied the V and J calls. The table lists around 430,000 distinct CDR3 sequences, approximately 23% of them singletons. Study conclusions and caveats: Persistent disease exhibited a predilection for TRBV28, TRBJ1-2 and TRBJ2-5.

The sequences come from peripheral blood mononuclear cells (PBMCs), collected when the disease was refractory, from a patient treated with antithyroid drugs. The clonotype was recovered from a female donor with Graves disease. The J gene is TRBJ2-1, the V gene TRBV7-3, with 10 positions matching TRBD2. The CDR3 nucleotides read TGTGCCAGCAGCTCAGCGGGGGGGCGTGGCGAAGAGCAGTTCTTC. Translation: CASSSAGGRGEEQFF. Together with reference TRBV7-3 and TRBJ2-1, the CDR3 gives the full variable domain: GAGVSQTPSNKVTEKGKYVELRCDPISGHTALYWYRQSLGQGPEFLIYFQGTGAADDSGLPNDRFFAVRPEGSVSTLKIQRTERGDSAVYLCASSSAGGRGEEQFFGPGTRLTVL.